Listed here is a single TCR beta chain. Its antigen is undetermined. Only in-frame clones appear in the TCRdb table, and some are missing; sequencing was by immunoSEQ multiplex PCR. The data show under 100,000 clones, 80% to 95% seen once. This sample was included in a study of graft-versus-host responses after intestinal transplantation. With 3 bases removed from V and 3 bases from J, the gap between germline ends came to 21 bases. CDR1 is GTSNPN, CDR2 SVGIG, per germline (reference sequence). The CDR3 extends over 17 amino acids. General study results and limits: The recipient marrow held GvH clones, and some of them showed up first in ileum or blood. In patients with graft-donor T cell macrochimerism, allograft graft-versus-host to host-versus-graft clonal ratios were high.

The clonotype originates from a human patient who received an intestinal transplant, so some T cells may come from the graft donor. This sample comprised PBMCs, obtained 450 to 480 days after intestinal transplant. The V call is TRBV30, the J call TRBJ1-5, with D possibly matching TRBD1 (6 bases). The CDR3 nucleotides are TGTGCCTGGAGCGCTAAAAAGTTCGACAGGAACAATCAGCCCCAGCATTTT. Translation: CAWSAKKFDRNNQPQHF.